A single sample is the source of the 13 T cell receptor beta chains below, sequenced in a study of shared clonotypes between healthy human individuals. Sequencing used immunoSEQ multiplex PCR; TCRdb keeps in-frame clones, though not all of them. Among approximately 700,000 clones listed, around 73% were seen once. The sequencing sample was made of memory CD4+ T cells sorted from blood. The subset here: CD45RA-negative fraction. The receptors here all came from a woman aged 25 to 39 in good health.

This clone was recorded only once. Since a far larger clone is one base different, this is likely a read error. This chain joins TRBV11-3 and TRBJ1-2, with D possibly matching TRBD1 (5 bases). Germline V gene lookup returns CDR1 SGHNT and CDR2 YENEEA. Trimming removed 1 base at V and 3 bases at J, with 9 bases between. The CDR3 is 14 residues long. The CDR3 DNA reads TGTGCCAGCAGCTTAGCGGGACGGGACTATGGCTACACCTTC. The encoded protein is CASSLAGRDYGYTF. Full variable domain (missing parts from reference TRBV11-3 and TRBJ1-2): EAGVVQSPRYKIIEKKQPVAFWCNPISGHNTLYWYLQNLGQGPELLIRYENEEAVDDSQLPKDRFSAERLKGVDSTLKIQPAELGDSAVYLCASSLAGRDYGYTFGSGTRLTVV.

V gene TRBV5-8 combines with J gene TRBJ2-7; 9 bases are a match to TRBD2. There are 15 residues in the CDR3. Germline CDR1 SGHTS, CDR2 YDEGEE. V was pared by 5 bases and J by 0 bases, with 6 bases of the junction left unmatched. The CDR3 nucleotides are TGTGCCAGCAGTCAACTAGCGGGTTACTCCTACGAGCAGTACTTC. Amino acids: CASSQLAGYSYEQYF.

This sequence joins TRBV6-5 and TRBJ2-7; no clear D gene. The V end lost 0 bases, the J end lost 0 bases, and 9 bases lay between the germline ends. The germline V gene has CDR1 MNHEY and CDR2 SVGAGI. CDR3 length: 15 amino acids. The CDR3 is CASSYSLTGSYEQYF. CDR3 coding DNA: TGTGCCAGCAGTTACTCCCTAACGGGCTCCTACGAGCAGTACTTC.

This chain connects TRBV11-2 to TRBJ2-7; D tentatively fits TRBD1 or TRBD2 (6 bases each). Germline V gene data show CDR1 as SGHAT and CDR2 as FQNNGV. Deletions cut 5 bases from V and 5 bases from J, with 13 bases between. The CDR3 consists of 13 residues. The CDR3 reads CASSVRGVDEQYF. CDR3 in DNA: TGTGCCAGCAGCGTTAGGGGGGTCGACGAGCAGTACTTC. The complete variable domain, with remaining parts taken from reference TRBV11-2 and TRBJ2-7, reads EAGVAQSPRYKIIEKRQSVAFWCNPISGHATLYWYQQILGQGPKLLIQFQNNGVVDDSQLPKDRFSAERLKGVDSTLKIQPAKLEDSAVYLCASSVRGVDEQYFGPGTRLTVT.

CDR3 in amino acids: CASSSEGTSSYEQYF. CDR3 nucleotides: TGTGCCAGCAGTTCCGAGGGGACTAGTAGCTACGAGCAGTACTTC. The chain carries TRBV6-5 and TRBJ2-7, with TRBD2 matching 8 bases. The CDR3 totals 15 residues. Germline CDR1 and CDR2: MNHEY and SVGAGI. J was trimmed by 3 bases and V by 4 bases; bases with no gene match: 8.

This chain uses TRBV7-3 with TRBJ1-5; TRBD1 aligns across 7 bases. Germline CDR1 SGHTA, CDR2 FQGTGA. This CDR3 comprises 17 residues. The ends lost 5 bases at V and 0 bases at J; junction bases unmatched: 10. CDR3 loop: CASSPTTGQHSNQPQHF. CDR3 nucleotide sequence: TGTGCCAGCAGCCCTACCACGGGACAGCATAGCAATCAGCCCCAGCATTTT.

The gene calls are TRBV28 and TRBJ2-7; 10 bases fit TRBD1. The length of the CDR3 is 15 residues. Unmatched junction bases numbered 9, after V lost 6 bases and J lost 4 bases. CDR1 is MDHEN and CDR2 is SYDVKM in the germline V gene. The CDR3 bases are TGTGCCAGCAGCACACCCGGGACAGGGGTGTACGAGCAGTACTTC. It yields the protein CASSTPGTGVYEQYF.

The J gene is TRBJ1-5, the V gene TRBV6-1, with 8 nucleotides matching TRBD1. Per the germline V gene, CDR1 is MNHNS and CDR2 is SASEGT. The length of the CDR3 is 18 residues. The trim removed 3 bases at V and 2 bases at J, leaving 12 bases unmatched. The CDR3 protein is CASSDRTGTGARNQPQHF. The CDR3 DNA is TGTGCCAGCAGTGACCGAACCGGGACAGGAGCTCGCAATCAGCCCCAGCATTTT.

The chain recombines TRBV12-5 with TRBJ1-5; a weak D match, TRBD1 (5 bases). Trimming took 7 bases from V and 1 from J, leaving 14 bases between them. This CDR3 region has 15 residues. The germline V gene encodes CDR1 LGHNT and CDR2 FRNRAP. CDR3 in amino acids: CASARGGESNQPQHF. CDR3 DNA: TGTGCTAGTGCCCGGGGAGGGGAAAGCAATCAGCCCCAGCATTTT.

The chain uses TRBV7-8 and TRBJ1-2, with 7 bases aligning to TRBD1. The germline CDR1 and CDR2 sequences are SGHVS and FQNEAQ. Trimming cost V 5 bases and J 4 bases; bases outside gene matches: 22. The CDR3 consists of 19 residues. The DNA of the CDR3 is TGTGCCAGCAGCACTTACTTAGATAGGGCCACAGGGGATGGCTATGGCTACACCTTC. This codes for CASSTYLDRATGDGYGYTF.

This clone was seen repeatedly, ten times or more. This same CDR3 is encoded by further DNA sequences in the sample. The CDR3 sequence is CASSLAGGPGETQYF. Here the CDR3 DNA reads TGTGCCAGCAGCCTAGCGGGAGGGCCGGGGGAGACCCAGTACTTC. The J gene is TRBJ2-5, the V gene TRBV5-4; 12 bases are a match to TRBD2. The V gene end was trimmed by 4 bases and the J gene end by 5 bases; junction bases not matched to a gene: 6. The CDR3 runs 15 residues. Germline assignment: CDR1 SGHNT and CDR2 YYREEE (reference sequence). The variable domain in full, with the rest retrieved from reference TRBV5-4 and TRBJ2-5, is ETGVTQSPTHLIKTRGQQVTLRCSSQSGHNTVSWYQQALGQGPQFIFQYYREEENGRGNFPPRFSGLQFPNYSSELNVNALELDDSALYLCASSLAGGPGETQYFGPGTRLLVL.

This clone has just one count. The chain has TRBV10-2 and TRBJ2-3; 7 nucleotides agree with TRBD2. This CDR3 spans 14 amino acids. V dropped 6 bases and J dropped 5; count of bases not matched to a gene: 8. CDR1 WSHSY and CDR2 SAAADI come from the germline V gene. CDR3 protein: CASRRAGWGDTQYF. Here the CDR3 DNA reads TGCGCCAGCAGGAGAGCGGGGTGGGGAGATACGCAGTATTTT.

The chain couples TRBV5-4 to TRBJ2-5, with 8 bases lining up with TRBD2. Germline-derived CDR1 and CDR2 are SGHNT and YYREEE (reference sequence). Germline trimming cut 4 bases from V and 4 bases from J; bases unmatched to any gene: 9. This CDR3 has 15 amino acids. CDR3 region: CASSTPGGGGETQYF. The CDR3 DNA reads as TGTGCCAGCAGCACCCCGGGAGGGGGGGGAGAGACCCAGTACTTC. Full variable domain (missing parts from reference TRBV5-4 and TRBJ2-5): ETGVTQSPTHLIKTRGQQVTLRCSSQSGHNTVSWYQQALGQGPQFIFQYYREEENGRGNFPPRFSGLQFPNYSSELNVNALELDDSALYLCASSTPGGGGETQYFGPGTRLLVL.